A single sample gave rise to the 4 T cell receptor beta chains below, sequenced in a study of beta chain features in type 1 diabetes. As every portion of the isolated RNA was reverse transcribed, the sequencing read expressed TCRB transcripts. The protocol was immunoSEQ multiplex PCR, while the TCRdb copy is restricted to in-frame clones and leaves out a portion. The table shows 900,000 or so clones, with about a sixth occurring only once. Sequencing was performed on naive CD4+ T cells from blood. These receptors were taken from a woman aged 18-29 years in good health.

V gene TRBV7-2 combines with J gene TRBJ2-5; 10 bases are a match to TRBD2. The CDR3 runs to 14 residues. Germline loops: CDR1 SGHTA, CDR2 FQGNSA. V dropped 5 bases and J dropped 5; count of bases not matched to a gene: 5. CDR3 coding DNA: TGTGCCAGCAGCACGGGACTAGCGACTGAGACCCAGTACTTC. Protein sequence: CASSTGLATETQYF.

V usage is TRBV28 and J usage is TRBJ2-7; 8 nucleotides match TRBD1. This CDR3 comprises 15 residues. J lost 2 bases, V lost 4 bases, and 7 bases had no gene match. The V gene's germline CDR1 is MDHEN and CDR2 SYDVKM. The CDR3 DNA is TGTGCCAGCAGTTCCCTGACAGGGGAAGCCTACGAGCAGTACTTC. It encodes CASSSLTGEAYEQYF.

There are a few counts of this clone. The rearrangement links TRBV5-4 to TRBJ2-1, with D possibly TRBD1 on 5 matching bases. Germline values: CDR1 SGHNT, CDR2 YYREEE (reference sequence). The CDR3 spans 13 residues. Deletions cut 4 bases from V and 10 bases from J, with 15 bases between. The CDR3 spells CASSPAREGEQFF. In DNA, the CDR3 is TGTGCCAGCAGCCCAGCCAGGGAAGGGGAGCAGTTCTTC.

The rearrangement joins TRBV28 to TRBJ2-7; 9 bases agree with TRBD2. V shed 2 bases, J shed 3 bases, and the junction held 11 bases outside the gene matches. This CDR3 has 17 residues. Germline V lookup: CDR1 MDHEN, CDR2 SYDVKM. CDR3 sequence reads: CASSLPLSSGRIYEQYF. In DNA form, the CDR3 reads TGTGCCAGCAGTTTACCCCTGTCAAGCGGGAGGATCTACGAGCAGTACTTC.